This section outlines one TCR beta chain sequence together with its context. Recovered status in Cohort 3 required two negative PCRs, clearance, or symptom resolution. Germline V CDR1 and CDR2: SNHLY, FYNNEI. V was clipped by 2 bases and J by 1 base, with 14 bases between them. CDR3 length: 16 amino acids. Sequenced by immunoSEQ multiplex PCR; TCRdb stores in-frame clones only, minus some. The sample shows about 330,000 clones, about 90% of them seen only once. This record belongs to a study of blood T cell repertoires in COVID-19. This chain joins TRBV2 and TRBJ1-1, with a weak D call TRBD1 (5 bases). The sample comprised PBMCs or T cells enriched from blood (not recorded which). This TCR derives from a woman under 40 who had recovered from COVID-19. CDR3 loop: CASSEPGGLTNTEAFF. The CDR3 region has the DNA TGTGCCAGCAGTGAACCGGGGGGTCTGACGAACACTGAAGCTTTCTTT.